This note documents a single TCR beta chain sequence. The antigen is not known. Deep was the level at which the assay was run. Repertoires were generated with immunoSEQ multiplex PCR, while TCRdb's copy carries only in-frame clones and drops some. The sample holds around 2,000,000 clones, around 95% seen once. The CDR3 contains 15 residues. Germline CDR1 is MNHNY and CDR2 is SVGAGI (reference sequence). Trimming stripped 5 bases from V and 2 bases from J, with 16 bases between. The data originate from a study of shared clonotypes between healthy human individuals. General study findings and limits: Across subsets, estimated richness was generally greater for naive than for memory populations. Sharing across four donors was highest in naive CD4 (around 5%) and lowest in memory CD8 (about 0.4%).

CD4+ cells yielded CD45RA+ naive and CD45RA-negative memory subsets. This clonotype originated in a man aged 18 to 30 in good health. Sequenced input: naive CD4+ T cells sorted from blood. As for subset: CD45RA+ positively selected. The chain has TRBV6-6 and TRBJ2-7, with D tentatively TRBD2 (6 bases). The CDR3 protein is CASSPPRDLTYEQYF. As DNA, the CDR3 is TGTGCCAGCAGTCCCCCCCGGGACTTAACCTACGAGCAGTACTTC.